This is a list of T cell receptor beta chains from one sample in a study of cytomegalovirus exposure and HLA in healthy donors. Some clones are missing from TCRdb's copy, which holds only in-frame ones; the method was immunoSEQ multiplex PCR. Of approximately 150,000 clones in the sample, about 80% were seen once. Sequences were obtained from PBMCs. The receptor set was obtained from a man aged 18 to 29 in good health and CMV-seropositive. CDR3s include the opening cysteine and the closing phenylalanine or tryptophan. The order of the fields is clone size, V gene, J gene, D gene, CDR3 protein, CDR3 DNA. D genes are given only for firm matches. Clone size is not always given. Where it is, it says once, few, many or a class for expanded clones.

>NA|TRBV7-9|TRBJ2-7|TRBD1
CASNPLRQGVSYEQYF
TGTGCCAGCAACCCTCTGCGGCAGGGGGTTAGCTACGAGCAGTACTTC
>NA|TRBV6-6|TRBJ2-1|NA
CASRQNNEQFF
TGTGCCAGCCGTCAGAACAATGAGCAGTTCTTC
>NA|TRBV19|TRBJ2-5|TRBD1
CASSSPGTEQETQYF
TGTGCCAGTAGTTCCCCCGGGACAGAACAAGAGACCCAGTACTTC
>few|TRBV4-1|TRBJ2-5|TRBD2
CASSGTSKETQYF
TGCGCCAGCAGTGGGACTAGCAAAGAGACCCAGTACTTC
>NA|TRBV11-2|TRBJ1-4|TRBD1
CASRRGQGGSANEKLFF
TGTGCCAGCAGACGTGGACAGGGGGGTTCAGCTAATGAAAAACTGTTTTTT
>NA|TRBV15|TRBJ1-4|NA
CATSRDRPSPGEKLFF
TGTGCCACCAGCAGAGATCGGCCAAGCCCGGGAGAAAAACTGTTTTTT
>few|TRBV15|TRBJ1-4|NA
CATSLQEATNEKLFF
TGTGCCACTTCGCTACAGGAAGCAACTAATGAAAAACTGTTTTTT
>NA|TRBV6-5|TRBJ2-3|TRBD2
CASSYSPSGGPDTQYF
TGTGCCAGCAGTTACTCCCCTAGCGGGGGACCAGATACGCAGTATTTT
>NA|TRBV5-1|TRBJ2-3|NA
CASSGVWAGEWGTDTQYF
TGCGCCAGCAGCGGAGTTTGGGCAGGGGAATGGGGCACAGATACGCAGTATTTT
>NA|TRBV30|TRBJ1-3|NA
CAWQAANSGNTIYF
TGTGCCTGGCAAGCGGCTAACTCTGGAAACACCATATATTTT
>NA|TRBV6-1|TRBJ2-7|NA
CASSERSRSSSPREQYF
TGTGCCAGCAGTGAACGTAGTAGGAGTAGTTCCCCCCGGGAGCAGTACTTC
>NA|TRBV6-6|TRBJ2-1|TRBD2
CASSSGTRADNEQFF
TGTGCCAGCAGCTCCGGGACTAGAGCCGACAATGAGCAGTTCTTC
>NA|TRBV5-6|TRBJ1-3|NA
CASSLGQLRNTIYF
TGTGCCAGCAGCTTGGGACAGCTAAGAAACACCATATATTTT
>NA|TRBV15|TRBJ2-3|TRBD2
CACGSGGPDTQYF
TGTGCCTGTGGGAGCGGGGGCCCAGATACGCAGTATTTT
>NA|TRBV14|TRBJ1-2|NA
CASSLSQGYGYTF
TGTGCCAGCAGCCTCTCCCAGGGATATGGCTACACCTTC
>NA|TRBV9|TRBJ2-3|TRBD1
CASSSGQGQADTQYF
TGTGCCAGCAGCTCGGGACAGGGGCAGGCAGATACGCAGTATTTT
>NA|TRBV4-3|TRBJ1-2|NA
CASSREGVPYGYTF
TGCGCCAGCAGCCGCGAAGGGGTTCCCTATGGCTACACCTTC
>NA|TRBV28|TRBJ1-2|NA
CASGGISNYGYTF
TGTGCCAGCGGAGGGATATCTAACTATGGCTACACCTTC
>few|TRBV5-4|TRBJ1-3|TRBD1
CASSLGQGPGNTIYF
TGTGCCAGCAGCTTGGGACAGGGCCCTGGAAACACCATATATTTT
>NA|TRBV27|TRBJ1-4|NA
CASAYPGQNEKLFF
TGTGCCAGCGCATATCCGGGACAAAATGAAAAACTGTTTTTT
>NA|TRBV6-6|TRBJ1-5|TRBD1
CASGRGVDSNQPQHF
TGTGCCAGCGGCAGGGGGGTAGATAGCAATCAGCCCCAGCATTTT
>NA|TRBV28|TRBJ2-7|NA
CASSQSGTTREQYF
TGTGCCAGCAGTCAATCCGGGACAACGCGGGAGCAGTACTTC
>NA|TRBV19|TRBJ2-4|NA
CASAESPSANIQYF
TGTGCCAGTGCCGAGTCCCCCTCCGCAAACATTCAGTACTTC
>few|TRBV25-1|TRBJ1-4|NA
CASSGWAPGEEKLFF
TGTGCCAGCAGTGGATGGGCACCGGGAGAGGAAAAACTGTTTTTT
>NA|TRBV19|TRBJ1-1|NA
CASSAYRDHTEAFF
TGTGCCAGTAGCGCGTACAGGGATCACACTGAAGCTTTCTTT
>NA|TRBV27|TRBJ1-5|TRBD1
CASSGDRGLSNQPQHF
TGTGCCAGCAGTGGAGACAGGGGGCTTAGCAATCAGCCCCAGCATTTT